This note documents a single T cell receptor (beta chain) sequence. Between the trimmed V and J ends, which lost 2 bases and 8 bases, there was a span of 12 bases. The CDR3 has 14 amino acids. Germline lookup yields CDR1 LNHDA and CDR2 SQIVND (reference sequence). These data belong to a study of OX40 agonist ivuxolimab in advanced cancers. TCRdb keeps only in-frame clones here, not all; method: immunoSEQ multiplex PCR. Here the sample spans approximately 74,000 clones, roughly 86% being singletons. This TCR came from an adult with an advanced solid tumor such as melanoma, head and neck, liver or kidney cancer. This chain joins TRBV19 and TRBJ1-4; D is undetermined. The sample in question was CD4+ or CD8+ T cells sorted from blood, obtained in a trial of the OX40 agonist ivuxolimab. CDR3: CASSINRGSEKLFF. The CDR3 nucleotides read TGTGCCAGTAGTATAAACCGCGGCTCAGAAAAACTGTTTTTT.